This is a list of T cell receptor beta chains from one sample in a study of cytomegalovirus exposure and HLA in healthy donors. Only in-frame clones appear in the TCRdb table, and some are missing; sequencing was by immunoSEQ multiplex PCR. Of 95,000 to 100,000 clones in the sample, around three quarters are singletons; the top ten hold 7% to 10%. The source material was PBMCs. Receptors were obtained from a human donor in good health. Each CDR3 is given with its conserved first and last residue. A D gene is named only where the DNA matches it firmly. Clone size is shown for a subset of rows, as once, few, many or a class of expanded clone.

j_gene | d_gene | v_gene | abundance | CDR3nt | CDR3aa
TRBJ2-7 | . | TRBV18 | . | TGTGCCAGCTCGCCTACCGGGGACGAGCAGTACTTC | CASSPTGDEQYF
TRBJ2-1 | TRBD2 | TRBV29-1 | . | TGCAGCGGGGAGACTAGCGGGAGGTTCTTTGAGCAGTTCTTC | CSGETSGRFFEQFF
TRBJ1-2 | TRBD1 | TRBV5-1 | . | TGCGCCAGCAGCTACGCCCCCGGGACAGGACACTATGGCTACACCTTC | CASSYAPGTGHYGYTF
TRBJ1-1 | . | TRBV2 | . | TGTGCCAGCAGTGAAGGCCCAGGGGTAATGAACACTGAAGCTTTCTTT | CASSEGPGVMNTEAFF
TRBJ2-2 | . | TRBV27 | . | TGTGCCAGCAGTTTACAGGGGTTCTACACCGGGGAGCTGTTTTTT | CASSLQGFYTGELFF
TRBJ2-5 | TRBD1 | TRBV5-6 | . | TGTGCCAGCAGCTTGGAGATAGGGGGCGAGCAAGAGACCCAGTACTTC | CASSLEIGGEQETQYF
TRBJ1-2 | . | TRBV2 | . | TGTGCCAGCAGTGAAACGACGCACAGCTATGGCTACACCTTC | CASSETTHSYGYTF
TRBJ2-7 | TRBD2 | TRBV5-6 | once | TGTGCCAGCAGCCGAGGACTAGCCCGCGAGCAGTACTTC | CASSRGLAREQYF
TRBJ2-7 | TRBD1 | TRBV19 | few | TGTGCCAGTAGTATGGATTGGGCAGGGACAGGTTCCTACGAGCAGTACTTC | CASSMDWAGTGSYEQYF
TRBJ1-3 | . | TRBV14 | few | TGTGCCAGCAGCTTCCAGGCTGGAAACACCATATATTTT | CASSFQAGNTIYF
TRBJ1-2 | . | TRBV5-1 | few | TGCGCCAGCAGCTTAGATCGAGGGTCCGGGAACACCTTC | CASSLDRGSGNTF
TRBJ1-5 | . | TRBV5-1 | . | TGCGCCAGCAGCTTGGACGGGGTGAGCAATCAGCCCCAGCATTTT | CASSLDGVSNQPQHF